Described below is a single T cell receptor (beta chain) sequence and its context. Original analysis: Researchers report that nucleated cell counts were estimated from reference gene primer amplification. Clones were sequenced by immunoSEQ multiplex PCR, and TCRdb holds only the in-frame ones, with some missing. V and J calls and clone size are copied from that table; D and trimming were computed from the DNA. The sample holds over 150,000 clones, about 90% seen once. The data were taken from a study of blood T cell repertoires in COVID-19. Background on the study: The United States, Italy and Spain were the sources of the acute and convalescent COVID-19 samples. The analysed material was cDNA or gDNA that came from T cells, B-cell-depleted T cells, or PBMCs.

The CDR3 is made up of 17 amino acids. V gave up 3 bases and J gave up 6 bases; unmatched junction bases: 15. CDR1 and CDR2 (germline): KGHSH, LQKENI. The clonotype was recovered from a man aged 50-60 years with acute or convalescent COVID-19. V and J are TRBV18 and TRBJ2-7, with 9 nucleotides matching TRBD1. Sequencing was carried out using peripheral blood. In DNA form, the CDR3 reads TGTGCCAGCTCACCGACTCGGACAGGGGATTCCCGGGGCGAGCAGTACGTC. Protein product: CASSPTRTGDSRGEQYV.